The present entry profiles one T cell receptor (beta chain) with its context. The data are from a study of shared clonotypes between healthy human individuals. Data came from immunoSEQ multiplex PCR; TCRdb stores just in-frame clones and leaves some out. Here the sample spans roughly 1,800,000 clones, around 96% being singletons. The CDR3 spans 18 residues. The germline gives CDR1 WNHNN, CDR2 SYGVQD (reference sequence). V was trimmed by 2 bases and J by 4 bases, leaving 23 bases between them. Naivety among CD8 cells was defined by CD45RO negativity and positive CCR7 selection, thereby excluding terminally differentiated effector memory CD45RA+ cells.

The rearrangement joins TRBV10-1 to TRBJ2-5; D unresolved. The receptor's source is a man younger than 35 in good health. The specimen was naive CD8+ T cells sorted from blood. Written as DNA, the CDR3 is TGCGCCAGCAGTGAGATCCCCCCGGCGCGGCTAAGACCAGAGACCCAGTACTTC. Encoded protein: CASSEIPPARLRPETQYF.